A single sample gave rise to the 27 T cell receptor beta chains below, sequenced in a study of cytomegalovirus exposure and HLA in healthy donors. PCR employed 60 Vbeta and 13 Jbeta primers. Assay: immunoSEQ multiplex PCR; the TCRdb copy retains only in-frame clones and omits some. The sample contains about 120,000 clones, 60% to 85% of which appear only once. Sequenced sample: PBMCs. The receptors come from a woman between 18 and 29 years old in good health and CMV-seronegative.

With regard to this clone: The sample has other DNA sequences that encode this CDR3 too. The chain has TRBV2 and TRBJ2-1; D is unresolved. Between the trimmed V and J ends, which lost 7 bases and 5 bases, there was a span of 6 bases. Germline CDR1 and CDR2: SNHLY and FYNNEI. CDR3 length: 11 residues. The DNA of the CDR3 is TGTGCCAGCACAGTGAACAATGAGCAGTTCTTC. It encodes CASTVNNEQFF.

The rearrangement uses TRBV6-5 and TRBJ1-2; possible D gene TRBD1, 5 bases. Looked up from germline, CDR1 is MNHEY and CDR2 is SVGAGI. The CDR3 is made up of 13 amino acids. V lost 2 bases to trimming and J lost 3 bases, with 7 bases between them. This CDR3 reads CASSYGRDYGYTF. The DNA of the CDR3 is TGTGCCAGCAGTTACGGCAGGGACTATGGCTACACCTTC.

J is TRBJ1-1 and V is TRBV5-3; possibly TRBD1 for D (5 bases). TRBV5-3 is an ORF; its function is uncertain. CDR3 size: 14 residues. V was cut by 2 bases and J by 3 bases, with 11 bases left in between. The CDR3 bases are TGTGCCAGAAGCTTTCAGTGGGGCGACACTGAAGCTTTCTTT. This codes for CARSFQWGDTEAFF.

The chain uses TRBV13 and TRBJ2-5; no firm D call. The CDR3 has 13 residues. The V and J ends lost 0 bases and 3 bases respectively, with 5 bases between them. Germline CDR1 PRHDT, CDR2 FYEKMQ (reference sequence). This CDR3 reads CASSLGSEETQYF. The CDR3 DNA reads TGTGCCAGCAGCTTAGGCAGTGAAGAGACCCAGTACTTC.

As for this clone: The conserved closing phenylalanine or tryptophan is absent in this CDR3, likely reflecting a read error. The chain uses TRBV6-1 and TRBJ2-7, with 9 bases matching TRBD2. Germline V gene sequence: CDR1 MNHNS, CDR2 SASEGT. V lost 4 bases to trimming and J lost 2 bases; unmatched junction nucleotides: 6. The CDR3 has 15 residues. CDR3 bases: TGTGCCAGCAGTGTAAGACTAGCGGAGACCTACGAGCAGTACTCC. Translation gives CASSVRLAETYEQYS.

The chain joins TRBV27 to TRBJ1-5, with unresolved D. Germline CDR1 reads MNHEY; CDR2 reads SMNVEV (reference sequence). Trimming removed 5 bases from V and 4 bases from J, with 18 bases in between. The length of the CDR3 is 16 residues. The chain's CDR3 is CASSPSSGGSNQPQHF. CDR3 in DNA: TGTGCCAGCAGTCCCTCGTCCGGAGGGAGTAATCAGCCCCAGCATTTT.

The J gene is TRBJ1-5, the V gene TRBV16, with D possibly TRBD1 on 5 matching bases. CDR3 length: 15 amino acids. V was cut by 3 bases and J by 1 base, with 10 bases left in between. The germline V gene has CDR1 KGHSY and CDR2 FQNENV. This chain's CDR3 is CASSQWGSSNQPQHF. In nucleotides, the CDR3 is TGTGCCAGCAGCCAGTGGGGCAGCAGCAATCAGCCCCAGCATTTT.

The chain is built from TRBV6-5 and TRBJ2-7, with unresolved D. The V end was cut by 5 bases, the J end by 2 bases, with 10 bases between. The germline V gene has CDR1 MNHEY and CDR2 SVGAGI. This CDR3 region has 13 residues. In DNA, the CDR3 is TGTGCCAGCAGTCCTACTAACACCTACGAGCAGTACTTC. As protein: CASSPTNTYEQYF.

This clone showed up just a few times. V is TRBV2 and J is TRBJ1-6, with D perhaps TRBD1 (5 bases). This CDR3 is 17 amino acids long. Trimming cost V 6 bases and J 0 bases, with 15 bases left between them. The V gene's germline CDR1 is SNHLY and CDR2 FYNNEI. As DNA, the CDR3 is TGTGCCAGCAGAAAAGACAGATCAAGCTCCTATAATTCACCCCTCCACTTT. This gives the protein CASRKDRSSSYNSPLHF.

V is TRBV29-1 and J is TRBJ2-7, with a weak D call TRBD1 (5 bases). Germline values: CDR1 SQVTM, CDR2 ANQGSEA. The CDR3 is 11 residues long. Trimming took 5 bases from V and 3 from J, leaving 8 bases between them. CDR3 protein: CSVLTGYEQYF. For the CDR3, the DNA is TGCAGCGTTTTAACAGGCTACGAGCAGTACTTC.

This clone was seen once. The chain has TRBV20-1 and TRBJ2-3; no clear D gene. This CDR3 comprises 10 residues. Per the germline V gene, CDR1 is DFQATT and CDR2 is SNEGSKA (reference sequence). Trimming removed 5 bases from V and 6 bases from J, with 6 bases in between. The CDR3 nucleotides read TGCAGTGCTGTCTCGGATACGCAGTATTTT. Residues: CSAVSDTQYF.

The V gene is TRBV7-6, the J gene TRBJ1-4; 11 bases are shared with TRBD1. Losses at the gene ends were 6 bases for V and 5 bases for J; bases not matched to a gene: 5. Germline CDR1 and CDR2: SGHVS and FNYEAQ. This CDR3 is 15 amino acids long. The chain's CDR3 is CASSSGTGGNEKLFF. CDR3 sequence (DNA): TGTGCCAGCAGTTCGGGGACAGGGGGGAATGAAAAACTGTTTTTT.

The V gene is TRBV30, the J gene TRBJ1-2, with a tentative D call TRBD1 (5 bases). CDR1 GTSNPN and CDR2 SVGIG come from the germline V gene (reference sequence). Trimming stripped 1 base from V and 8 bases from J, with 26 bases between. This CDR3 comprises 17 residues. The CDR3 reads CAWSGQKGFNPTGGYTF. CDR3 sequence (DNA): TGTGCCTGGAGTGGCCAAAAGGGGTTTAATCCGACTGGGGGCTACACCTTC. Variable domain in full (rest from reference TRBV30 and TRBJ1-2): SQTIHQWPATLVQPVGSPLSLECTVEGTSNPNLYWYRQAAGRGLQLLFYSVGIGQISSEVPQNLSASRPQDRQFILSSKKLLLSDSGFYLCAWSGQKGFNPTGGYTFGSGTRLTVV.

V usage is TRBV15 and J usage is TRBJ2-5, with TRBD1 identical over 8 bases. The germline CDR1 and CDR2 sequences are LNHNV and YYDKDF (reference sequence). The CDR3 is 15 residues long. The V gene end was trimmed by 8 bases and the J gene end by 6 bases; junction bases not matched to a gene: 14. The CDR3 spells CATRPQGAGLKTQYF. The CDR3 DNA follows: TGTGCCACCCGCCCCCAGGGGGCTGGATTGAAGACCCAGTACTTC.

V gene TRBV5-1 combines with J gene TRBJ1-4; 8 bases fit TRBD1. After removal of 2 bases from V and 5 bases from J, the junction contained 8 bases not matched to a gene. This CDR3 contains 16 residues. Germline CDR1 reads SGHRS; CDR2 reads YFSETQ. The CDR3 here is CASSFNPQGANEKLFF. In DNA form, the CDR3 reads TGCGCCAGCAGCTTCAATCCTCAGGGGGCGAATGAAAAACTGTTTTTT.

The CDR3 DNA reads TGTGCCAGTAGGTTAAACTCCTACAATGAGCAGTTCTTC. Residues: CASRLNSYNEQFF. V and J are TRBV19 and TRBJ2-1; D ambiguous. Germline loops: CDR1 LNHDA, CDR2 SQIVND (reference sequence). V was clipped by 6 bases and J by 0 bases, with 6 bases between them. The CDR3 spans 13 residues.

This clone was recorded once. The J gene is TRBJ1-1, the V gene TRBV28, with 10 bases aligning to TRBD1. Per germline, CDR1 MDHEN and CDR2 SYDVKM. The CDR3 contains 14 residues. The trim removed 4 bases at V and 5 bases at J, leaving 4 bases unmatched. DNA of the CDR3: TGTGCCAGCAGTTCCGGACAGGGGGGAACTGAAGCTTTCTTT. Translating gives CASSSGQGGTEAFF. Complete variable domain (other parts from reference TRBV28 and TRBJ1-1): DVKVTQSSRYLVKRTGEKVFLECVQDMDHENMFWYRQDPGLGLRLIYFSYDVKMKEKGDIPEGYSVSREKKERFSLILESASTNQTSMYLCASSSGQGGTEAFFGQGTRLTVV.

This chain connects TRBV5-6 to TRBJ1-1, with a tentative D call TRBD1 (6 bases). This CDR3 is 14 amino acids long. CDR1 and CDR2 from the germline V gene are SGHDT and YYEEEE. V was shortened by 1 base and J by 6 bases, with 13 bases between the two germline ends. The CDR3 region is CASSLTWGLSEAFF. The DNA of the CDR3 is TGTGCCAGCAGCTTGACGTGGGGGCTATCTGAAGCTTTCTTT.

On this clone: Because the CDR3 is missing its conserved closing phenylalanine or tryptophan, this is likely a read error. No DNA is shown, since the ends of the CDR3 on it are uncertain; the CDR3 is the one TCRdb lists. The rearrangement links TRBV2 to TRBJ1-1. The CDR3 has 14 residues if both end residues are counted. CDR1 SNHLY and CDR2 FYNNEI come from the germline V gene. The CDR3 sequence: CASSEDGRWTEALV.

The chain carries TRBV5-1 and TRBJ1-3, with TRBD1 matching over 8 bases. The CDR3 length is 19 residues. CDR1 and CDR2 from the germline V gene are SGHRS and YFSETQ. With 2 bases clipped from V and 2 bases from J, the junction kept 15 bases outside the gene matches. The CDR3 spells CASSFQMIGTGATGNTIYF. CDR3 DNA: TGCGCCAGCAGCTTCCAGATGATAGGGACAGGCGCTACTGGAAACACCATATATTTT.

This chain links TRBV6-5 with TRBJ2-7; 10 bases map to TRBD1. The CDR3 runs 15 residues. CDR1 is MNHEY and CDR2 is SVGAGI in the germline V gene. V was pared by 6 bases and J by 3 bases, with 8 bases of the junction left unmatched. CDR3 amino acids: CASSRTRDRGYEQYF. CDR3 coding DNA: TGTGCCAGCAGCCGAACACGGGACAGGGGCTACGAGCAGTACTTC.

The chain is built from TRBV7-8 and TRBJ2-7; 7 bases fit TRBD1. The CDR3 extends over 13 amino acids. CDR1 and CDR2 (germline): SGHVS, FQNEAQ. The ends lost 5 bases at V and 7 bases at J; junction bases unmatched: 8. Here the CDR3 DNA reads TGTGCCAGCAGCGAGGGACAGCCTAGGGAGCAGTACTTC. Amino acids: CASSEGQPREQYF.

The V call is TRBV4-1, the J call TRBJ1-3; TRBD1 aligns across 7 bases. The J segment lost 2 bases and the V segment lost 6 bases, leaving 10 bases of the junction unmatched. The CDR3 sequence is 16 residues long. Germline loops: CDR1 MGHRA, CDR2 YSYEKL. The CDR3 DNA reads as TGCGCCAGCAGTCAACCCGCCGGGACAGCTGGAAACACCATATATTTT. Amino acids: CASSQPAGTAGNTIYF.

A single count supports this clone. The chain has TRBV10-2 and TRBJ1-2, with 7 bases lining up with TRBD1. V shed 6 bases and J 5 bases; nucleotides not matched to a gene: 12. There are 15 residues in the CDR3. The germline V gene encodes CDR1 WSHSY and CDR2 SAAADI. This CDR3 reads CASRGQSHRGYGYTF. DNA of the CDR3: TGCGCCAGCAGGGGACAGTCCCACCGAGGGTATGGCTACACCTTC.

In this sample, this clone turned up a few times. The CDR3 region is CASSGEGNTIYF. The CDR3 bases are TGTGCCAGCAGCGGGGAGGGAAACACCATATATTTT. J is TRBJ1-3 and V is TRBV9; D is unresolved. CDR3 size: 12 residues. Germline assignment: CDR1 SGDLS and CDR2 YYNGEE. V lost 3 bases to trimming and J lost 4 bases, with 5 bases between them.

The rearrangement uses TRBV30 and TRBJ1-5; 8 nucleotides align to TRBD1. There are 14 residues in the CDR3. Germline loops: CDR1 GTSNPN, CDR2 SVGIG (reference sequence). Germline trimming cut 2 bases from V and 4 bases from J; bases unmatched to any gene: 4. In DNA, the CDR3 is TGTGCCTGGAGTAGAGGACAGGGTAATCAGCCCCAGCATTTT. Translated, it gives CAWSRGQGNQPQHF.

The sample holds a few counts of this clone. CDR3 protein: CSVEDQPDRGRTGELFF. CDR3 nucleotide sequence: TGCAGCGTTGAAGATCAGCCGGACAGGGGAAGGACCGGGGAGCTGTTTTTT. The rearrangement links TRBV29-1 to TRBJ2-2; 9 nucleotides agree with TRBD1. The CDR3 contains 17 residues. V lost 0 bases and J lost 5; bases outside the gene matches: 10. In germline, CDR1 is SQVTM, CDR2 ANQGSEA.